This section outlines one TCR beta chain sequence together with its context. Antigen specificity is unknown. The record originates from a study of memory CD4+ T cells and cytomegalovirus serostatus. Study details: This sample comes from healthy Belgian adults, under 10 CMV seropositive, about 23 seronegative. General study findings and limits: The CMV-associated TCR signature appears largely within the CD4+ memory repertoire. Of 150 to 200 reported CMV TCRbeta sequences, 55 to 80 were found in memory CD4+ repertoires.

Repertoires were generated with immunoSEQ multiplex PCR, while TCRdb's copy carries only in-frame clones and drops some. The sample shows about 48,000 clones, roughly 73% of them seen only once. The CDR3 has 15 amino acids. V lost 5 bases to trimming and J lost 1 base, with 15 bases between them. Per the germline V gene, CDR1 is MNHNS and CDR2 is SASEGT. Single viable CD3+CD4+CD8-CD45RO+ cells were sorted as the memory CD4+ T cells. Total CD4+ T cells were enriched by CD4 positive selection. The receptor was isolated from an adult in good health and CMV-seronegative. The sequencing sample was made of memory CD4+ T cells from blood. The rearrangement uses TRBV6-1 and TRBJ2-7; D may be TRBD1 (7 bases). This CDR3 reads CASSFRGTASYEQYF. The CDR3 coding sequence is TGTGCCAGCAGTTTCCGCGGGACAGCGTCCTACGAGCAGTACTTC.